This TCR beta chain was recorded in a study of blood T cells in healthy people across ages. Germline CDR1 reads KGHDR; CDR2 reads SFDVKD. The CDR3 sequence is 15 residues long. Combining a sample-barcoded 5' primer with a J-beta primer mix, a second PCR ran for roughly 7 to 11 cycles. TCRdb reanalysed the 5' RACE reads using MiXCR and keeps one entry per CDR3 protein. The repertoire holds hundreds of thousands of distinct CDR3 sequences, with around 45% as singletons. Points on this clonotype: At one end, the junction sequence differs from germline, possibly due to a read error.

This TCR was sampled from an older man in good health. V gene TRBV24-1 combines with J gene TRBJ2-2; no clear D gene. Material: blood. The CDR3 reads CGTSDVGLGTGELFF. DNA for the CDR3: TGTGGCACCAGTGACGTGGGGTTGGGCACCGGGGAGCTGTTTTTT.